The clone carrying this T cell receptor beta chain was detected ten times or more. The antigen remains undetermined. This entry is derived from a study of early T cells in non-severe SARS-CoV-2 infection. Whole-study context: Sequencing of bulk RNA from unsorted whole blood was done, without chain pairing. General study points: VDJdb-based annotation leaned toward anti-spike CD8 responses and missed private and CD4 specificities.

The germline V and J ends were trimmed by 6 bases and 3 bases, with 12 bases remaining between them. CDR3 length equals 15 residues. Germline CDR1 and CDR2: MNHNY and SVGAGI (reference sequence). Unique molecular identifiers tagged individual cDNA molecules. TCRdb reanalysed the 5' RACE reads using MiXCR and keeps one entry per CDR3 protein. The table shows approximately 63,000 distinct CDR3 sequences, with 4.5% to 7.5% occurring only once. This specimen was whole blood, taken at baseline. This rearrangement joins TRBV6-6 to TRBJ2-6; D is possibly TRBD1 (5 bases). This receptor was identified in an adult who was a healthcare worker with PCR-confirmed SARS-CoV-2 infection or an uninfected control (not recorded which). The chain's CDR3 is CASRSQGGGANVLTF. In DNA form, the CDR3 reads TGTGCCAGCAGATCCCAGGGTGGTGGGGCCAACGTCCTGACTTTC.